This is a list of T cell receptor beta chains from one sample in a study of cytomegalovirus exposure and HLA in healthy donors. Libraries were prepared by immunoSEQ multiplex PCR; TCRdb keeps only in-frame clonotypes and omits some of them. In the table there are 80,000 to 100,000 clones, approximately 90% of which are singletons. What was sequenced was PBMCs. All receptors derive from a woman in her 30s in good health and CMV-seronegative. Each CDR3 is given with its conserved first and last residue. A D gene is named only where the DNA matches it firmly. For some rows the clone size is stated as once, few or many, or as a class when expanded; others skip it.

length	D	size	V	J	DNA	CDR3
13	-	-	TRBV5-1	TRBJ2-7	TGCGCCAGCAGGGGTGTCGGGAAATACGAGCAGTACTTC	CASRGVGKYEQYF
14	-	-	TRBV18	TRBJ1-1	TGTGCCAGCTCACCAATGACAGCGAACACTGAAGCTTTCTTT	CASSPMTANTEAFF
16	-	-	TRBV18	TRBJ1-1	TGTGCCAGCTCAATCGGGGAGGCATCCCTGAACACTGAAGCTTTCTTT	CASSIGEASLNTEAFF
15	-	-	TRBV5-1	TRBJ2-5	TGCGCCAGCAGCGCCGCAACGGGTGTGGTGGAGACCCAGTACTTC	CASSAATGVVETQYF
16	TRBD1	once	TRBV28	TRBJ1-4	TGTGCCAGCAGTGGAGGACAGGGGGGGTTTAATGAAAAACTGTTTTTT	CASSGGQGGFNEKLFF
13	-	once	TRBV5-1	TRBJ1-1	TGCGCCAGCAGCGGAGCGGGGAACACTGAAGCTTTCTTT	CASSGAGNTEAFF
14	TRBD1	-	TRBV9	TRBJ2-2	TGTGCCAGCAGTGTACAGGGGGGCACCGGGGAGCTGTTTTTT	CASSVQGGTGELFF
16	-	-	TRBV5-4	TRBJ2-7	TGTGCCAGCAGCTTGGAAGGCGGGAAGAGCTTCTACGAGCAGTACTTC	CASSLEGGKSFYEQYF
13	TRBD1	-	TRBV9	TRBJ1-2	TGTGCCAGCAGCGATTACAGGGGATTTGGCTACACCTTC	CASSDYRGFGYTF
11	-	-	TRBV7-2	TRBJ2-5	TGTGCCAGCAGCTTGTCTGAGACCCAGTACTTC	CASSLSETQYF
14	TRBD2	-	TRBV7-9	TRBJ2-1	TGTGCCAGCAGCTTGTGGACTAGCGACAATGAGCAGTTCTTC	CASSLWTSDNEQFF
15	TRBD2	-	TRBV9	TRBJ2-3	TGTGCCAGCAGCGTGATAGCGGGGTCCACAGATACGCAGTATTTT	CASSVIAGSTDTQYF
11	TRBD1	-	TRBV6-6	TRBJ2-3	TGTGCCAGCAGAGGACAGGGGCCGCAGTATTTT	CASRGQGPQYF
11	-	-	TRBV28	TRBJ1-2	TGTGCCAGCAGTTCCCGCTATGGCTACACCTTC	CASSSRYGYTF
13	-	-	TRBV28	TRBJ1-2	TGTGCCAGCAGTTTCAGGGGACCGTCTGGCTACACCTTC	CASSFRGPSGYTF
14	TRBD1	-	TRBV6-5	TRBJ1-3	TGTGCCAGCAGAAAAACAGGGGGGGGAAACACCATATATTTT	CASRKTGGGNTIYF
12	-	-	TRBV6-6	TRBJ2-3	TGTGCCAGCAGCGCCGGGGCAGATACGCAGTATTTT	CASSAGADTQYF
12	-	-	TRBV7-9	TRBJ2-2	TGTGCCAGCTGGGGCGGCACCGGGGAGCTGTTTTTT	CASWGGTGELFF
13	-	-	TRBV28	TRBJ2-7	TGTGCCAGCAGTTTCGACAGTGTATACGGGCAGTACTTC	CASSFDSVYGQYF
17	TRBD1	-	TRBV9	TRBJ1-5	TGTGCCAGCAGCGAGCCCTCACGGACAGGGCCGAATCAGCCCCAGCATTTT	CASSEPSRTGPNQPQHF
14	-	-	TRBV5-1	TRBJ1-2	TGCGCCAGCAGCCCCGTAGTCAGGTCTTATGGCTACACCTTC	CASSPVVRSYGYTF
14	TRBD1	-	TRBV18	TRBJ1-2	TGTGCCAGCTCACAGGGACAGACTAACTATGGCTACACCTTC	CASSQGQTNYGYTF
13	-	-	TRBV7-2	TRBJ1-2	TGTGCCAGCAGCATAACAGGGATTAATGGCTACACCTTC	CASSITGINGYTF
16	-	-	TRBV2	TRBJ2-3	TGTGCCAGCAGTGAAGGGGCGGGGACCACCACAGATACGCAGTATTTT	CASSEGAGTTTDTQYF
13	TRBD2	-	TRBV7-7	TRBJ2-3	TGTGCTAGCAGTCGACGGGGGGCAGATACGCAGTATTTT	CASSRRGADTQYF
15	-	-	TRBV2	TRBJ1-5	TGTGCCAGCAGGTCCCGCAGGGAAGCGGGGCAGCCCCAGCATTTT	CASRSRREAGQPQHF
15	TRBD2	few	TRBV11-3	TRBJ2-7	TGTGCCAGCAGCTTAGGCCTAGCGGGACGGGGCGAGCAGTACTTC	CASSLGLAGRGEQYF
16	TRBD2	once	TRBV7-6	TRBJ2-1	TGTGCCAGCAGCTTATCAGGGGCCCGCGGGGGGAATGAGCAGTTCTTC	CASSLSGARGGNEQFF
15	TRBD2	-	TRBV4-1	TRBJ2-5	TGCGCCAGCAGCCTCCATGGGACTAGCCAAGAGACCCAGTACTTC	CASSLHGTSQETQYF
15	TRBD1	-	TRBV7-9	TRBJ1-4	TGTGCCAGCAGCTTCCCCAGGGGGGCTAATGAAAAACTGTTTTTT	CASSFPRGANEKLFF
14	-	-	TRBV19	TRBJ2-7	TGTGCCAGTAGTATAGATGCGGAGATCTACGAGCAGTACTTC	CASSIDAEIYEQYF
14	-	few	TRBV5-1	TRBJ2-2	TGCGCCAGCAGCTCCAACACGAACACCGGGGAGCTGTTTTTT	CASSSNTNTGELFF
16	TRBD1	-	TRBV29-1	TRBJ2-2	TGCAGCGTCGCCGGCGGGACAGGGAAGGACACCGGGGAGCTGTTTTTT	CSVAGGTGKDTGELFF
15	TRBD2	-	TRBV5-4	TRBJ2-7	TGTGCCAGCAGCGCCACTAGCGGGAGTCGGTACGAGCAGTACTTC	CASSATSGSRYEQYF
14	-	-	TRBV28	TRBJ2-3	TGTGCCAGCAGCAAATTAGGGGGTGCAGATACGCAGTATTTT	CASSKLGGADTQYF
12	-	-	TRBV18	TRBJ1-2	TGTGCCAGCTCACCTTTCGAGGCTGGCTACACCTTC	CASSPFEAGYTF
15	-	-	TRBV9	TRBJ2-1	TGTGCCAGCGGAACGGTAGGAGGGTCCTACAATGAGCAGTTCTTC	CASGTVGGSYNEQFF
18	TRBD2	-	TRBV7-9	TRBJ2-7	TGTGCCAGCAGCTTAACAGGAATCTCGGGACTAGCGAGCTACGAGCAGTACTTC	CASSLTGISGLASYEQYF
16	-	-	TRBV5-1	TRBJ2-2	TGCGCCAGCAGCCGTGGATCAGGGGCGGGCACCGGGGAGCTGTTTTTT	CASSRGSGAGTGELFF
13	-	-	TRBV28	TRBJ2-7	TGTGCCAGCAGCTTAAGACTAGTTGACGAGCAGTACTTC	CASSLRLVDEQYF
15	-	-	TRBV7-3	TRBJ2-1	TGTGCCAGCAGCTTAATGGGCCCTATGTACAATGAGCAGTTCTTC	CASSLMGPMYNEQFF
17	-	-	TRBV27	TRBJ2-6	TGTGCCAGCAGTTACCTCGACAGCGATTCTGGGGCCAACGTCCTGACTTTC	CASSYLDSDSGANVLTF